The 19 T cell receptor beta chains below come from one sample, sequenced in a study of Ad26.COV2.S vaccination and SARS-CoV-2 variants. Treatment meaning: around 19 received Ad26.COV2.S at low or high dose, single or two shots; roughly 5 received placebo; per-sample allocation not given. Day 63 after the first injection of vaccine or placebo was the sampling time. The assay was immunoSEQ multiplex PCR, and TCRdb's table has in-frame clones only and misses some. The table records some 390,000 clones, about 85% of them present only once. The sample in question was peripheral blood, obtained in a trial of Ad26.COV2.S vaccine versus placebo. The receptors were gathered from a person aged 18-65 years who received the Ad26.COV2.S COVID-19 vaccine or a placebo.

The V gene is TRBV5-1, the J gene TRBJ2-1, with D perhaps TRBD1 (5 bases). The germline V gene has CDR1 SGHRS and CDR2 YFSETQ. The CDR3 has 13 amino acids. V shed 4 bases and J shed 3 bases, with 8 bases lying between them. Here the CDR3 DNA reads TGCGCCAGCAGCACGACAGACTACAATGAGCAGTTCTTC. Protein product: CASSTTDYNEQFF.

The CDR3 protein is CASSRAAGAFTDTQYF. The CDR3 nucleotides read TGTGCCAGCAGCCGGGCGGCGGGGGCCTTCACAGATACGCAGTATTTT. This sequence joins TRBV5-4 and TRBJ2-3; the D gene is possibly TRBD2 (7 bases). With 4 bases removed from V and 2 bases from J, the gap between germline ends came to 17 bases. Germline V gene data show CDR1 as SGHNT and CDR2 as YYREEE (reference sequence). This CDR3 is built from 16 residues.

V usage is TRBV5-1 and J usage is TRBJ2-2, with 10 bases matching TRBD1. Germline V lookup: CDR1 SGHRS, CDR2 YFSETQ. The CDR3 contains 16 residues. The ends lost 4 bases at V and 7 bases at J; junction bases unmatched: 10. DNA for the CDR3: TGCGCCAGCAGCCGACAGGGGGCCGACCCGGGCGGGGAGCTGTTTTTT. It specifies CASSRQGADPGGELFF.

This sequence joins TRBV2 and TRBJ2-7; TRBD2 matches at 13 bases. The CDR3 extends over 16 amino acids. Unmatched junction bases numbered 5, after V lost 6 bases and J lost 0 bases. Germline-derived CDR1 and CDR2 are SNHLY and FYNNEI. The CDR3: CASRLAGGHFSYEQYF. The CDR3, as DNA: TGTGCCAGCAGACTAGCGGGGGGGCACTTCTCCTACGAGCAGTACTTC.

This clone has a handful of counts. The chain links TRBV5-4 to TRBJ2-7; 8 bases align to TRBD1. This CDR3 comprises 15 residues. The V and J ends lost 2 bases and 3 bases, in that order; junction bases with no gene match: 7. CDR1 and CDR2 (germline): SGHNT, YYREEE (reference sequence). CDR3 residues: CASSFGTGLFYEQYF. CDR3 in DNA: TGTGCCAGCAGCTTCGGGACAGGACTATTCTACGAGCAGTACTTC. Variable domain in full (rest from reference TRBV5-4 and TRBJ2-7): ETGVTQSPTHLIKTRGQQVTLRCSSQSGHNTVSWYQQALGQGPQFIFQYYREEENGRGNFPPRFSGLQFPNYSSELNVNALELDDSALYLCASSFGTGLFYEQYFGPGTRLTVT.

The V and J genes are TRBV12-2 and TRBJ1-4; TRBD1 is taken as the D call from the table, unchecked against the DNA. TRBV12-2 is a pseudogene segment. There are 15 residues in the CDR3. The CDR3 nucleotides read TGTGCAAGTCGCCAAAACAGGGGGACTAATGAAAAACTGTTTTTT. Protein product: CASRQNRGTNEKLFF.

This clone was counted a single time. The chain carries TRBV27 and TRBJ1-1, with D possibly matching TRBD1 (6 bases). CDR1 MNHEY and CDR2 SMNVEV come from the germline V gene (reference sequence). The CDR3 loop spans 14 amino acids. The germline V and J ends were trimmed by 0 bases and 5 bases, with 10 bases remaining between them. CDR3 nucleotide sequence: TGTGCCAGCAGTTTATCCGGGGGGCAAACTGAAGCTTTCTTT. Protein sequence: CASSLSGGQTEAFF.

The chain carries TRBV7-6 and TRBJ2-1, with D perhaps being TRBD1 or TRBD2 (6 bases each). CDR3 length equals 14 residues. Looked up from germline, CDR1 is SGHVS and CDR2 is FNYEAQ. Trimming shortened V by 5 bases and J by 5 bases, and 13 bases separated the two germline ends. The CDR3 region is CASSRGANHNEQFF. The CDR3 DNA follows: TGTGCCAGCAGCAGGGGGGCTAACCACAATGAGCAGTTCTTC.

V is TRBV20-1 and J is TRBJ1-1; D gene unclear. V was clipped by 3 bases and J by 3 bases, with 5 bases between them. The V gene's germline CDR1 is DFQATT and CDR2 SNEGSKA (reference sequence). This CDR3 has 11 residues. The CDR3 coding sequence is TGCAGTGCTAGTCGGGACACTGAAGCTTTCTTT. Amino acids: CSASRDTEAFF.

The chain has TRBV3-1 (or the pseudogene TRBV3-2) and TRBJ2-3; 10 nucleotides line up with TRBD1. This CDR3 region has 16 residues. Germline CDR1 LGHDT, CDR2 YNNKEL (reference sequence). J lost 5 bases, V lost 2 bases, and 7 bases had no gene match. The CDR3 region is CASSQPGQGVKDTQYF. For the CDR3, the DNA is TGTGCCAGCAGCCAACCCGGACAGGGGGTCAAAGATACGCAGTATTTT.

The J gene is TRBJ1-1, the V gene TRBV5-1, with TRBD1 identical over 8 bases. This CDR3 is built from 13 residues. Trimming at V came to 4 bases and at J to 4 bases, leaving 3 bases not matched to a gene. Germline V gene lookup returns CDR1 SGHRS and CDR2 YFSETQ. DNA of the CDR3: TGCGCCAGCAGCCAGGGACAGGCCACTGAAGCTTTCTTT. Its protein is CASSQGQATEAFF.

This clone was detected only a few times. The CDR3 spells CASSLVTEWNYGYTF. As DNA, the CDR3 is TGTGCCAGCAGCTTAGTGACAGAGTGGAACTATGGCTACACCTTC. The rearrangement links TRBV7-9 to TRBJ1-2; weak D call: TRBD1 (5 bases). This CDR3 spans 15 amino acids. Germline CDR1 is SEHNR and CDR2 is FQNEAQ (reference sequence). Deletions cut 1 base from V and 2 bases from J, with 11 bases between.

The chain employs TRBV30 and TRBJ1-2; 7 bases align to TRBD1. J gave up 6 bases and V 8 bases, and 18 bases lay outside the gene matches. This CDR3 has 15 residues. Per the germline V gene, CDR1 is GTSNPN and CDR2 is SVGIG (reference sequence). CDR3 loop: CAGQATPGQADGYTF. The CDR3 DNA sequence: TGTGCCGGCCAGGCAACCCCAGGACAGGCAGATGGCTACACCTTC.

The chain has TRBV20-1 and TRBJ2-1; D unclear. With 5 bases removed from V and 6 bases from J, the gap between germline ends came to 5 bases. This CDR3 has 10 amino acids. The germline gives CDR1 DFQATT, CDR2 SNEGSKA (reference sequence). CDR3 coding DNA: TGCAGTGCTGGAGCCAATGAGCAGTTCTTC. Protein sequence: CSAGANEQFF.

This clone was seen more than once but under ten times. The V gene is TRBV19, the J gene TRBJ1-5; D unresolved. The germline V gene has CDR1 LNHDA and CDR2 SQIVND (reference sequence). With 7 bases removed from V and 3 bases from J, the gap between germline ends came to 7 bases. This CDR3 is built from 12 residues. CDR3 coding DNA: TGTGCCAGTACAGGATACAATCAGCCCCAGCATTTT. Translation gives CASTGYNQPQHF.

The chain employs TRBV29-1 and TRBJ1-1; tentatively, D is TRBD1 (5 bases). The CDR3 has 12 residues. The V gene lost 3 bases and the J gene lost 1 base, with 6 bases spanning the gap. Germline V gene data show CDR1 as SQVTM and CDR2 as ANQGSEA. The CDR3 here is CSVDGQNTEAFF. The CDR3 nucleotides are TGCAGCGTTGACGGACAGAACACTGAAGCTTTCTTT.

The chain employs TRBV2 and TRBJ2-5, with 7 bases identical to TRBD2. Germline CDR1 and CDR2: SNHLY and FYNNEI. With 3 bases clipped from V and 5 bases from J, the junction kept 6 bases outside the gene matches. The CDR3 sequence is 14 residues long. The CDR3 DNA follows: TGTGCCAGCAGTGATGGGGGGGGACTTGAGACCCAGTACTTC. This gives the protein CASSDGGGLETQYF. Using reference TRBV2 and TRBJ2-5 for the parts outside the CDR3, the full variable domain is EPEVTQTPSHQVTQMGQEVILRCVPISNHLYFYWYRQILGQKVEFLVSFYNNEISEKSEIFDDQFSVERPDGSNFTLKIRSTKLEDSAMYFCASSDGGGLETQYFGPGTRLLVL.

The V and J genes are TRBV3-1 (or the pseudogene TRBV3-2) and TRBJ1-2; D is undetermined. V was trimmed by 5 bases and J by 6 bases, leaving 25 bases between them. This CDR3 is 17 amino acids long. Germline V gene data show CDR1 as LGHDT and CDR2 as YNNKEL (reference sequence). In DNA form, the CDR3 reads TGTGCCAGCAGCTCCCGGTCGGCGGCAGGACGGTACGATGGCTACACCTTC. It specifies CASSSRSAAGRYDGYTF.

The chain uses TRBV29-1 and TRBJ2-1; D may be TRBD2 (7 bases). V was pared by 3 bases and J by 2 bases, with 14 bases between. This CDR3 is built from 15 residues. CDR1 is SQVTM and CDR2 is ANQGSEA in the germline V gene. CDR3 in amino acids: CSVDLGGGTYNEQFF. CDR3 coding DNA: TGCAGCGTTGATCTTGGGGGGGGCACCTACAATGAGCAGTTCTTC.